This TCR beta chain was identified during a study of cytomegalovirus exposure and HLA in healthy donors. Study-level information: Previous work identified 95 million to 120 million unique TCR beta sequences from around 200 million T cells. Whole-study results and caveats: The authors later found most CMV-associated TCR beta chains appeared HLA-restricted. Upon later analysis, TCR association rates were observed to vary by HLA locus, being highest for DRB1 and lowest for HLA-C.

CDR1 and CDR2 (germline): MNHEY, SVGAGI. This CDR3 is 12 amino acids long. The study ran its PCR with 60 Vbeta and 13 Jbeta primers. TCRdb's copy holds only in-frame clones and misses some; the assay was immunoSEQ multiplex PCR. The table records 75,000 to 95,000 clones, 84% of them present only once. With respect to this clone: Its antigen is unidentified.

The V call is TRBV6-5, the J call TRBJ2-7, with D possibly TRBD2 on 5 matching bases. Material for sequencing was PBMCs. This sequence was found in a young woman in good health and CMV-seropositive. CDR3 sequence (DNA): TGTGCTTTTCCAAACGGGGTCTACGAGCAGTACTTC. The encoded protein is CAFPNGVYEQYF.